The 30 T cell receptor beta chains presented below share a single source sample, sequenced in a study of human T cells and chemical hapten exposure. Time point of the sample: patch test 1, 2 weeks after DPC sensitization. The sample's treatment: therapeutic diphenylcyclopropenone sensitization with weekly scalp DPC. MiXCR, applied by TCRdb to the RACE reads, yields one record per CDR3 protein. The repertoire holds tens of thousands of distinct CDR3 sequences, 7.5% to 9.5% seen once, with approximately 1.5% in the top ten. Specimen: whole blood, collected in connection with sensitization to the hapten diphenylcyclopropenone (DPC). The receptors come from a woman younger than 45 with alopecia areata. Some clones in this sample may be carry-over from other donors' samples.

This clonotype was counted a few times. The chain couples TRBV14 to TRBJ1-3; the D gene is possibly TRBD1 (6 bases). Germline-derived CDR1 and CDR2 are SGHDN and FVKESK. CDR3 length: 17 amino acids. V shed 0 bases and J shed 2 bases, with 14 bases lying between them. CDR3 region: CASSQDPFRQAGNTIYF. Here the CDR3 DNA reads TGTGCCAGCAGCCAAGACCCCTTCCGACAGGCTGGAAACACCATATATTTT.

The chain links TRBV29-1 to TRBJ1-1; 7 bases line up with TRBD1. The CDR3 totals 13 residues. With V trimmed by 7 bases and J by 5 bases, 10 bases remained unmatched. Germline CDR1 is SQVTM and CDR2 is ANQGSEA. Here the CDR3 reads CSGPTGPGTEAFF. The CDR3 DNA reads TGCAGCGGACCGACAGGGCCGGGGACTGAAGCTTTCTTT.

This clonotype has a count of ten or more. V gene TRBV19 combines with J gene TRBJ1-5, with TRBD1 identical over 7 bases. V lost 6 bases, J lost 2 bases, and 13 bases stayed unmatched. The CDR3 length is 17 residues. The V gene's germline CDR1 is LNHDA and CDR2 SQIVND (reference sequence). In DNA form, the CDR3 reads TGTGCCAGTAGCCAACAGACAGGGATCTACGGCAATCAGCCCCAGCATTTT. The encoded protein is CASSQQTGIYGNQPQHF. Together with reference TRBV19 and TRBJ1-5, the CDR3 gives the full variable domain: DGGITQSPKYLFRKEGQNVTLSCEQNLNHDAMYWYRQDPGQGLRLIYYSQIVNDFQKGDIAEGYSVSREKKESFPLTVTSAQKNPTAFYLCASSQQTGIYGNQPQHFGDGTRLSIL.

In its sample, this clonotype was seen many times. The chain uses TRBV29-1 and TRBJ2-3; 8 bases match TRBD1. The V segment lost 4 bases and the J segment 3 bases; nucleotides outside the gene matches: 0. The CDR3 covers 12 residues. Germline loops: CDR1 SQVTM, CDR2 ANQGSEA. CDR3 in amino acids: CSVGQGTDTQYF. The CDR3 DNA reads as TGCAGCGTTGGACAGGGGACAGATACGCAGTATTTT.

Comment on this clonotype: A read error may explain this, as a much larger clone is one base away. This chain connects TRBV7-9 to TRBJ1-2, with 10 bases identical to TRBD1. Germline lookup yields CDR1 SEHNR and CDR2 FQNEAQ (reference sequence). With V trimmed by 7 bases and J by 6 bases, 14 bases remained unmatched. The length of the CDR3 is 16 residues. The CDR3 protein is CASIPGQGTVNDGYTF. The CDR3 coding sequence is TGTGCCAGCATCCCGGGACAGGGGACTGTAAACGATGGCTACACCTTC.

This clonotype was seen more than once but under ten times. The chain is built from TRBV12-3 or TRBV12-4 and TRBJ2-3, with TRBD2 matching over 8 bases. Trimming removed 3 bases from V and 4 bases from J; junction bases left unmatched: 6. The CDR3 has 15 amino acids. The CDR3 protein is CASSFGGAAADTQYF. CDR3 DNA: TGTGCCAGCAGTTTCGGGGGGGCCGCCGCAGATACGCAGTATTTT.

There are a few counts of this clonotype. The chain uses TRBV30 and TRBJ2-1; 9 nucleotides line up with TRBD2. This CDR3 is 14 amino acids long. The trim removed 8 bases at V and 4 bases at J, leaving 9 bases unmatched. Germline CDR1 reads GTSNPN; CDR2 reads SVGIG (reference sequence). The DNA for the CDR3 is TGTGCCACCCGAAGCGGGGGGAAATACAATGAGCAGTTCTTC. Protein product: CATRSGGKYNEQFF. The full variable domain, in which reference TRBV30 and TRBJ2-1 provide the parts outside the CDR3, is SQTIHQWPATLVQPVGSPLSLECTVEGTSNPNLYWYRQAAGRGLQLLFYSVGIGQISSEVPQNLSASRPQDRQFILSSKKLLLSDSGFYLCATRSGGKYNEQFFGPGTRLTVL.

There are a few counts of this clonotype. This chain connects TRBV9 to TRBJ1-1; the match to TRBD1 covers 12 bases. The ends lost 0 bases at V and 2 bases at J; junction bases unmatched: 8. Looked up from germline, CDR1 is SGDLS and CDR2 is YYNGEE. The CDR3 covers 18 residues. The CDR3 DNA is TGTGCCAGCAGCGTAGCCGTGGGACAGGGGGCCCTAAACACTGAAGCTTTCTTT. Protein: CASSVAVGQGALNTEAFF.

This sequence joins TRBV30 and TRBJ1-1; D not certain. Germline V lookup: CDR1 GTSNPN, CDR2 SVGIG (reference sequence). CDR3 length: 12 residues. Trimming removed 0 bases at V and 10 bases at J, with 12 bases between. CDR3 protein: CAWSVPIPSAFF. Here the CDR3 DNA reads TGTGCCTGGAGTGTCCCCATCCCTTCAGCTTTCTTT.

This clonotype has ten or more counts. The rearrangement joins TRBV2 to TRBJ2-1; D is possibly TRBD2 (6 bases). Germline V gives CDR1 SNHLY, CDR2 FYNNEI. The CDR3 loop spans 15 amino acids. V lost 6 bases and J lost 4, with 16 bases in between. CDR3 sequence reads: CASSRNAGTYNEQFF. CDR3 nucleotides: TGTGCCAGCAGCCGGAACGCGGGGACGTACAATGAGCAGTTCTTC.

This clonotype has a count of ten or more. The CDR3 loop is CATSASNRDTGELFF. The CDR3 bases are TGTGCCACCAGTGCCTCCAACCGGGACACCGGGGAGCTGTTTTTT. J is TRBJ2-2 and V is TRBV24-1; no firm D call. Looked up from germline, CDR1 is KGHDR and CDR2 is SFDVKD. The CDR3 has 15 amino acids. The ends were cut back, 5 bases at V and 3 bases at J, with 12 bases in the middle.

The chain uses TRBV10-3 and TRBJ1-1; no firm D call. V lost 6 bases and J 7 bases, leaving 18 bases between the germline ends. CDR1 is ENHRY, CDR2 SYGVKD, per germline. CDR3 length equals 14 residues. The CDR3 region has the DNA TGTGCCATCAGCCCCTCAAACAATCTCAATGAAGCTTTCTTT. As protein: CAISPSNNLNEAFF.

The sample holds many counts of this clonotype. The genes are TRBV19 and TRBJ1-3; maybe TRBD1 (5 bases). The V end was cut by 9 bases, the J end by 4 bases, with 13 bases between. This CDR3 has 13 residues. CDR1 and CDR2 (germline): LNHDA, SQIVND (reference sequence). Here the CDR3 reads CASSPGPGNTIYF. The CDR3 bases are TGTGCCAGCAGCCCGGGACCAGGAAACACCATATATTTT.

The rearrangement links TRBV20-1 to TRBJ1-2; a weak D match, TRBD1 (5 bases). The CDR3 totals 17 residues. Germline loops: CDR1 DFQATT, CDR2 SNEGSKA (reference sequence). V lost 1 base and J 0 bases, leaving 18 bases between the germline ends. DNA of the CDR3: TGCAGTGCTAGAGTTTCCATAGGGACCCATGCTAACTATGGCTACACCTTC. As protein: CSARVSIGTHANYGYTF.

This clonotype was picked up a small number of times. The J gene is TRBJ2-1, the V gene TRBV5-1; 9 positions match TRBD2. From germline, CDR1 is SGHRS and CDR2 YFSETQ. The length of the CDR3 is 14 residues. After removal of 3 bases from V and 9 bases from J, the junction contained 7 bases not matched to a gene. This chain's CDR3 is CASSSLAGIGEQFF. In nucleotides, the CDR3 is TGCGCCAGCAGCTCGCTAGCGGGGATTGGTGAGCAGTTCTTC. Drawing the rest from reference TRBV5-1 and TRBJ2-1, the complete variable domain is KAGVTQTPRYLIKTRGQQVTLSCSPISGHRSVSWYQQTPGQGLQFLFEYFSETQRNKGNFPGRFSGRQFSNSRSEMNVSTLELGDSALYLCASSSLAGIGEQFFGPGTRLTVL.

Points on this clonotype: A much larger clone is a single base away; this may be a read error. The V and J genes are TRBV7-2 and TRBJ1-4; D uncertain. V was shortened by 5 bases and J by 5 bases, with 9 bases between the two germline ends. CDR1 SGHTA and CDR2 FQGNSA come from the germline V gene. This CDR3 spans 13 amino acids. The CDR3 sequence: CASSPRRNEKLFF. Here the CDR3 DNA reads TGTGCCAGCAGCCCGCGGCGGAATGAAAAACTGTTTTTT.

Only a few counts were recorded for this clonotype. This chain uses TRBV11-2 with TRBJ1-2; D gene ambiguous. The CDR3 runs 12 residues. The germline CDR1 and CDR2 sequences are SGHAT and FQNNGV. The V gene lost 5 bases and the J gene lost 4 bases, with 8 bases spanning the gap. CDR3 coding DNA: TGTGCCAGCAGCCCTACGCTCTATGGCTACACCTTC. It codes for CASSPTLYGYTF.

This clonotype showed up many times. CDR3 protein: CASQPAGTGNYEQYF. CDR3 nucleotide sequence: TGTGCCAGCCAGCCGGCCGGGACAGGGAACTACGAGCAGTACTTC. This chain uses TRBV2 with TRBJ2-7; TRBD1 aligns across 9 bases. Germline-derived CDR1 and CDR2 are SNHLY and FYNNEI. The CDR3 has 15 residues. The J segment lost 3 bases and the V segment lost 8 bases, leaving 11 bases of the junction unmatched.

This sequence joins TRBV12-3 or TRBV12-4 and TRBJ1-5, with 7 bases lining up with TRBD1. This CDR3 is 15 amino acids long. V was pared by 3 bases and J by 3 bases, with 5 bases of the junction left unmatched. The chain's CDR3 is CASSLKGAVNQPQHF. The DNA for the CDR3 is TGTGCCAGCAGTTTGAAGGGGGCGGTCAATCAGCCCCAGCATTTT.

This clonotype was found many times. This chain links TRBV20-1 with TRBJ1-5; 7 positions agree with TRBD1. J gave up 4 bases and V 1 base, and 4 bases lay outside the gene matches. The V gene's germline CDR1 is DFQATT and CDR2 SNEGSKA (reference sequence). The CDR3 length is 14 residues. The CDR3 is CSARVSGGNQPQHF. The CDR3 region has the DNA TGCAGTGCTAGAGTCTCAGGGGGGAATCAGCCCCAGCATTTT.

The chain couples TRBV5-6 to TRBJ2-3, with D tentatively TRBD2 (7 bases). CDR1 is SGHDT, CDR2 YYEEEE, per germline. V lost 6 bases to trimming and J lost 1 base, with 18 bases between them. This CDR3 has 16 amino acids. The CDR3 DNA is TGTGCCAGCACGCTGCCGGGGGGCGGAGGCACAGATACGCAGTATTTT. This encodes CASTLPGGGGTDTQYF.

This clonotype was counted at least ten times. V usage is TRBV6-1 and J usage is TRBJ1-1; a possible D gene is TRBD1 (6 bases). CDR1 is MNHNS and CDR2 is SASEGT in the germline V gene. V was trimmed by 5 bases and J by 6 bases, leaving 19 bases between them. The CDR3 consists of 15 residues. CDR3 DNA sequence: TGTGCCAGCAGTCTCCGGGACAAGTCATGGGCTGAAGCTTTCTTT. Translated, it gives CASSLRDKSWAEAFF.

This clonotype was recorded many times. The chain uses TRBV5-1 and TRBJ1-2; D call uncertain. This CDR3 is 15 amino acids long. Trimming took off 0 bases at V and 4 bases at J, with 13 bases between the two ends. Per the germline V gene, CDR1 is SGHRS and CDR2 is YFSETQ. The CDR3 DNA follows: TGCGCCAGCAGCTTGGGATCCCGGGAGGGCTATGGCTACACCTTC. This translates into CASSLGSREGYGYTF.

This clonotype was counted at least ten times. The J gene is TRBJ2-4, the V gene TRBV6-2 or TRBV6-3, with 15 bases aligning to TRBD2. Germline CDR1 reads MNHEY; CDR2 reads SVGEGT. With V trimmed by 4 bases and J by 0 bases, 4 bases remained unmatched. CDR3 size: 18 residues. CDR3 in amino acids: CASSWTSGGDLAKNIQYF. The CDR3 nucleotides read TGTGCCAGCAGTTGGACTAGCGGGGGGGACCTAGCCAAAAACATTCAGTACTTC.

A few counts support this clonotype. The chain is built from TRBV6-6 and TRBJ2-7, with 8 bases fitting TRBD2. This CDR3 region has 12 residues. Germline CDR1 and CDR2: MNHNY and SVGAGI (reference sequence). Losses at the gene ends were 11 bases for V and 9 bases for J; bases not matched to a gene: 12. The CDR3 loop reads CAVAWRGARQYF. The CDR3 DNA sequence: TGTGCCGTGGCCTGGCGGGGGGCCCGGCAGTACTTC.

V gene TRBV29-1 combines with J gene TRBJ1-1; unclear D gene. This CDR3 is built from 14 residues. Germline V gives CDR1 SQVTM, CDR2 ANQGSEA. Trimming cost V 1 base and J 1 base, with 10 bases left between them. Written as DNA, the CDR3 is TGCAGCGTTGAAGCCCCAGAGCCGAACACTGAAGCTTTCTTT. Translated: CSVEAPEPNTEAFF.

This clonotype was picked up many times. The gene calls are TRBV5-5 and TRBJ1-6, with a tentative D call TRBD1 (5 bases). The germline V gene has CDR1 SGHKS and CDR2 YYEKEE (reference sequence). The V end was cut by 0 bases, the J end by 7 bases, with 14 bases between. The CDR3 sequence is 16 residues long. The CDR3 DNA sequence: TGTGCCAGCAGCTTGGATATCGGGACGGGCAATTCACCCCTCCACTTT. As protein: CASSLDIGTGNSPLHF.

V is TRBV6-5 and J is TRBJ2-5, with 14 bases lining up with TRBD2. This CDR3 has 18 residues. V lost 0 bases and J lost 4; bases outside the gene matches: 7. The germline CDR1 and CDR2 sequences are MNHEY and SVGAGI. The CDR3 reads CASSYSWTSGGLRETQYF. The CDR3 nucleotides read TGTGCCAGCAGTTACTCGTGGACTAGCGGGGGGCTGAGAGAGACCCAGTACTTC.

This clonotype was observed a few times. The V and J genes are TRBV7-9 and TRBJ2-7, with a weak D call TRBD1 (6 bases). This CDR3 region has 13 residues. Trimming removed 5 bases from V and 10 bases from J, with 18 bases in between. Germline values: CDR1 SEHNR, CDR2 FQNEAQ (reference sequence). This chain's CDR3 is CASSTPNRAEQYF. In DNA, the CDR3 is TGTGCCAGCAGCACGCCGAACAGGGCTGAACAGTACTTC.

This clonotype came up many times. This rearrangement joins TRBV20-1 to TRBJ2-7, with 10 bases identical to TRBD1. The V gene end was trimmed by 6 bases and the J gene end by 1 base; junction bases not matched to a gene: 6. Germline loops: CDR1 DFQATT, CDR2 SNEGSKA (reference sequence). This CDR3 comprises 14 residues. The CDR3 loop is CSASPGQGSYEQYF. CDR3 in DNA: TGCAGTGCCAGCCCGGGACAGGGGTCCTACGAGCAGTACTTC.